This T cell receptor beta chain originates from a study of T cell repertoires in cytomegalovirus infection. Study as a whole: Public TCR beta signatures provided an indication of both CMV infection and a matching HLA type.

This clonotype turned up a few times. Its matching antigen is unknown. Trimming took 3 bases from V and 4 from J; bases not matched to a gene: 9. The CDR3 is 16 amino acids. Germline lookup yields CDR1 LNHDA and CDR2 SQIVND (reference sequence). Study outcomes and limitations: Summed frequency of shared TCR beta families picked out CMV carriers who also had the relevant HLA. CMV-specific TCR beta clonotypes restricted by HLA-C dominated the ex vivo response.

TCRdb itself ran the reads through MiXCR, one entry per CDR3 protein. Seen here are 200,000 or so distinct CDR3 sequences, about 20% observed once, and the top ten hold about 2.9%. The V gene is TRBV19, the J gene TRBJ2-1; 7 positions match TRBD1. Sample: PBMCs. The clonotype comes from a human donor in good health (CMV status not recorded). Some clones in this sample may be carry-over from other donors' samples. CDR3 nucleotides: TGTGCCAGTAGTATTTCCCAGACAGGGTGGTACAATGAGCAGTTCTTC. It specifies CASSISQTGWYNEQFF. Supplemented by reference TRBV19 and TRBJ2-1, the full variable domain reads DGGITQSPKYLFRKEGQNVTLSCEQNLNHDAMYWYRQDPGQGLRLIYYSQIVNDFQKGDIAEGYSVSREKKESFPLTVTSAQKNPTAFYLCASSISQTGWYNEQFFGPGTRLTVL.